The clone carrying this TCR beta chain has ten or more counts. The antigen remains unidentified. Uncontrolled infection, other autoimmune disease, pregnancy or lactation excluded patients. Diagnosis rested on symptoms, serum thyroxine and TRAb, thyroid ultrasound, and orbital computed tomography. The sample originates from a study of T cells in Graves' hyperthyroidism and ophthalmopathy. Findings and limits, study-wide: Ophthalmopathy got predicted by the model a median about 6.7 months before its onset. Within blood appeared most thyroid clonotypes that had expanded above 0.001.

RNA transcripts yielded amplified TCR beta CDR3 regions. First-round RT-PCR targeting the TCR CDR3 was performed with the HTBI primer set. TCRdb redid the calling of the multiplex PCR reads with MiXCR, one entry per CDR3 protein. The table shows hundreds of thousands of distinct CDR3 sequences, with around 13% occurring only once. The source of this sequence is a young woman with Graves' hyperthyroidism. Material: blood.

CDR3 coding DNA: TGTGCCAGCAGCGTAGAAGTGGCGGCACGAGGCTACACCTTC. This sequence encodes CASSVEVAARGYTF. V and J are TRBV7-8 and TRBJ1-2, with D unresolved. Germline lookup yields CDR1 SGHVS and CDR2 FQNEAQ. This CDR3 is 14 amino acids long. V was pared by 5 bases and J by 8 bases, with 18 bases between.